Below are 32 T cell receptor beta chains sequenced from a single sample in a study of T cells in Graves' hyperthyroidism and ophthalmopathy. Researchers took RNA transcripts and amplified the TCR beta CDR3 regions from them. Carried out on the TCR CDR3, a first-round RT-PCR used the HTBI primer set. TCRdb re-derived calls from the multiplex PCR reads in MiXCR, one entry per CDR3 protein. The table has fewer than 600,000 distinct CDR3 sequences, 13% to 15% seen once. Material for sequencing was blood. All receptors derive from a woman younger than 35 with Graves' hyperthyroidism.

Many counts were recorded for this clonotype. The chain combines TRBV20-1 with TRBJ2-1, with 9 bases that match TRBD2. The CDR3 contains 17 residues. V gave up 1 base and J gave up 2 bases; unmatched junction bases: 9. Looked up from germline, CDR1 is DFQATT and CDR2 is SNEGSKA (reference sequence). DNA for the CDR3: TGCAGTGCTAGAGCGGGCGGGAGGGCCGTAACCTACAATGAGCAGTTCTTC. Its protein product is CSARAGGRAVTYNEQFF.

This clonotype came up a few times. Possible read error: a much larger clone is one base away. CDR3 bases: TGTGCCAGCAGTTACCAAGAGGCAGGGAACGGACCCCAGCATTTT. Protein: CASSYQEAGNGPQHF. The chain employs TRBV6-9 and TRBJ1-5; the D gene is possibly TRBD1 (5 bases). Deletions cut 3 bases from V and 10 bases from J, with 19 bases between. CDR1 and CDR2 from the germline V gene are MNHGY and SVAAGI. The CDR3 is 15 amino acids.

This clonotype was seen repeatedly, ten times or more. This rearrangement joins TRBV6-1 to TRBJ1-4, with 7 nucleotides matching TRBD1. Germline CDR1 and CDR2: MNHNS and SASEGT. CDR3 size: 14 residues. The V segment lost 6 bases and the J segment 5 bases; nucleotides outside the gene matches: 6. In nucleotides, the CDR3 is TGTGCCAGCAGCCGGGACAGAGAGAATGAAAAACTGTTTTTT. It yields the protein CASSRDRENEKLFF.

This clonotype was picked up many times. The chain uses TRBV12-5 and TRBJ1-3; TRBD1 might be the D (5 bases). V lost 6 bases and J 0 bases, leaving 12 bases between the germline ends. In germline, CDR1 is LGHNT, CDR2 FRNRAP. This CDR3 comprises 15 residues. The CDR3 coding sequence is TGTGCTAGTGGCCCGGGACGGAACTCTGGAAACACCATATATTTT. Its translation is CASGPGRNSGNTIYF.

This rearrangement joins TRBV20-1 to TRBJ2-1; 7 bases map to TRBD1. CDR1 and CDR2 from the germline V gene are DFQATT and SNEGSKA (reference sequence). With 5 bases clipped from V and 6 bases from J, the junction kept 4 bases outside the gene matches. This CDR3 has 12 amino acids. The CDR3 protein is CSAHRDSNEQFF. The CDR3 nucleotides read TGCAGTGCTCACCGGGACAGCAATGAGCAGTTCTTC.

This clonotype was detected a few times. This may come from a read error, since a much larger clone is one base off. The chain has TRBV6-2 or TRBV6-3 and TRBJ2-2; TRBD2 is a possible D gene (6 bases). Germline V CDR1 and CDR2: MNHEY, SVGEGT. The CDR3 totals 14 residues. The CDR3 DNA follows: TGTGCCAGTGCCCTGAGGACCGGGTACGGGGGGCTGTTTTTT. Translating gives CASALRTGYGGLFF.

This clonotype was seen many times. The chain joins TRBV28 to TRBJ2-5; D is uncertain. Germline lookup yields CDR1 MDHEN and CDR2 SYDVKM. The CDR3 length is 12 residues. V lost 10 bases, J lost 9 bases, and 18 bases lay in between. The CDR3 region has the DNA TGTGCCACCTGGACCGAGTTCATGGCCCAGTACTTC. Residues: CATWTEFMAQYF.

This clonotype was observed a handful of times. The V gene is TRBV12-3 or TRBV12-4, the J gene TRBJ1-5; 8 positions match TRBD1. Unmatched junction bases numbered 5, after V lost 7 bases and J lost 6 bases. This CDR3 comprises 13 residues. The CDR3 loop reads CASIKTGVQPQHF. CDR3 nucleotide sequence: TGTGCCAGCATTAAGACAGGGGTTCAGCCCCAGCATTTT.

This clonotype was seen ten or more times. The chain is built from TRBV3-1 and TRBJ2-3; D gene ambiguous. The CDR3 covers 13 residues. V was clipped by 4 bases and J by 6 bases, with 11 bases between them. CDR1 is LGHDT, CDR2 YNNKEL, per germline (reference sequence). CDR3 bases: TGTGCCAGCAGCCGGGCGTCTAGGGATACGCAGTATTTT. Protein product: CASSRASRDTQYF.

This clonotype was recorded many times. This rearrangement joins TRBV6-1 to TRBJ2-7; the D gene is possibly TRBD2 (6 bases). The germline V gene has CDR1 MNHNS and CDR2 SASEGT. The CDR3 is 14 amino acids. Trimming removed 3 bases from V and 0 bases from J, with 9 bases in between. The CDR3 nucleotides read TGTGCCAGCAGTGATGGCGGGGCCTCCTACGAGCAGTACTTC. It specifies CASSDGGASYEQYF.

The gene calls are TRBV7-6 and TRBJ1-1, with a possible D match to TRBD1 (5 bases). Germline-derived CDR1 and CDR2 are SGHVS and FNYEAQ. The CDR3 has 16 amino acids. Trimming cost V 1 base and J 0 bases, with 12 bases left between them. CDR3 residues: CASSLDAGQMNTEAFF. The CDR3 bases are TGTGCCAGCAGCTTAGATGCAGGACAAATGAACACTGAAGCTTTCTTT.

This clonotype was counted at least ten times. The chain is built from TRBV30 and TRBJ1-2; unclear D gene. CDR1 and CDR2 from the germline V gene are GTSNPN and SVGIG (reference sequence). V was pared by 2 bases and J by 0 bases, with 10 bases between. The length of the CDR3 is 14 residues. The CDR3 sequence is CAWSRKGANYGYTF. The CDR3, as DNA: TGTGCCTGGAGTAGGAAGGGAGCTAACTATGGCTACACCTTC.

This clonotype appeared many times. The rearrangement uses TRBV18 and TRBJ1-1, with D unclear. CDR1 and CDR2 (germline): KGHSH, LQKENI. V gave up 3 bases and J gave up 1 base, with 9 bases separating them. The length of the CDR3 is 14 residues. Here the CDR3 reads CASSPYGENTEAFF. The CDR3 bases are TGTGCCAGCTCACCTTACGGGGAGAACACTGAAGCTTTCTTT.

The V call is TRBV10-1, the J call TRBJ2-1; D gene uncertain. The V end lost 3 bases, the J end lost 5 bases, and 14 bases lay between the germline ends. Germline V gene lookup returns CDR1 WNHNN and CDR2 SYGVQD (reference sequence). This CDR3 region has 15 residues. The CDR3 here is CASSELVGSDNEQFF. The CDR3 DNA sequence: TGCGCCAGCAGTGAACTTGTAGGGTCGGACAATGAGCAGTTCTTC.

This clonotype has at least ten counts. The CDR3 DNA reads TGCAGTGCTAGTCCTCCTAGCGCAAACAATGAGCAGTTCTTC. Translating it yields CSASPPSANNEQFF. The chain recombines TRBV20-1 with TRBJ2-1, with TRBD2 as a possible D gene (6 bases). The CDR3 spans 14 residues. Germline CDR1 and CDR2: DFQATT and SNEGSKA (reference sequence). Trimming cost V 3 bases and J 5 bases, with 14 bases left between them.

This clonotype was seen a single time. CDR3 in amino acids: CAWTDRGPTTEAFF. The CDR3 nucleotides are TGTGCCTGGACGGACAGGGGCCCGACCACTGAAGCTTTCTTT. This sequence joins TRBV30 and TRBJ1-1, with 9 bases lining up with TRBD1. V shed 4 bases, J shed 4 bases, and the junction held 7 bases outside the gene matches. In germline, CDR1 is GTSNPN, CDR2 SVGIG (reference sequence). The CDR3 consists of 14 residues. Full variable domain (outside the CDR3, taken from reference TRBV30 and TRBJ1-1): SQTIHQWPATLVQPVGSPLSLECTVEGTSNPNLYWYRQAAGRGLQLLFYSVGIGQISSEVPQNLSASRPQDRQFILSSKKLLLSDSGFYLCAWTDRGPTTEAFFGQGTRLTVV.

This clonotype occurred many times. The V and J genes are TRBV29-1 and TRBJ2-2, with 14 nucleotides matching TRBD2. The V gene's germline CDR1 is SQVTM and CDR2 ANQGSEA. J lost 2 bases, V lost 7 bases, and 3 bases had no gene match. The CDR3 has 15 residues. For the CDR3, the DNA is TGCAGCGGGGGGACTAGCGGGAGTAACACCGGGGAGCTGTTTTTT. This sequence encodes CSGGTSGSNTGELFF.

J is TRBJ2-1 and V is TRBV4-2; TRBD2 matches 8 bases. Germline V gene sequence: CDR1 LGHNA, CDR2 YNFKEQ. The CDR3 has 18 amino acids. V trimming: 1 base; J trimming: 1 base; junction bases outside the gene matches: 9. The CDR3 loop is CASSQGSAGGLSYNEQFF. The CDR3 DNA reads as TGTGCCAGCAGCCAAGGCTCTGCGGGAGGCCTATCCTACAATGAGCAGTTCTTC.

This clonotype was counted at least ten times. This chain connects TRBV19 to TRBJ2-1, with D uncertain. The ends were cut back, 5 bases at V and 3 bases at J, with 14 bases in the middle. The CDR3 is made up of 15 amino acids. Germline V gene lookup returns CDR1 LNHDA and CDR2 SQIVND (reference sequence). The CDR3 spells CASSSTGILYNEQFF. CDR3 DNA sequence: TGTGCCAGTAGTTCGACCGGTATCCTCTACAATGAGCAGTTCTTC.

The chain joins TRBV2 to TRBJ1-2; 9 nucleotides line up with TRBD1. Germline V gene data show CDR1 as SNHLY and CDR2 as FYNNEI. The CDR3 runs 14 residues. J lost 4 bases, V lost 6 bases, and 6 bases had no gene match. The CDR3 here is CASRRGTGFYGYTF. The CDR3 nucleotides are TGTGCCAGCAGGAGGGGGACAGGGTTCTATGGCTACACCTTC.

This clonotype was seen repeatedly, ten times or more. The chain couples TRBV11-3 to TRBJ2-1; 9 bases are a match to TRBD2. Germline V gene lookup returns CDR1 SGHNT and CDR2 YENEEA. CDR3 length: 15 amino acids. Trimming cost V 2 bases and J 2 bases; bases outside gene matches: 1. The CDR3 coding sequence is TGTGCCAGCAGCTTAATAGCGGGAGCCTACAATGAGCAGTTCTTC. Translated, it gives CASSLIAGAYNEQFF. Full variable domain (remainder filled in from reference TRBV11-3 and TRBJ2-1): EAGVVQSPRYKIIEKKQPVAFWCNPISGHNTLYWYLQNLGQGPELLIRYENEEAVDDSQLPKDRFSAERLKGVDSTLKIQPAELGDSAVYLCASSLIAGAYNEQFFGPGTRLTVL.

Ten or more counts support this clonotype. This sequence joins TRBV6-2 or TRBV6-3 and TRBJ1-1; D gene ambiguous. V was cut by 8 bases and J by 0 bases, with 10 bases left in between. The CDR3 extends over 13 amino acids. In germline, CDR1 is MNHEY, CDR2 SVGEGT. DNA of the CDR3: TGTGCCAGCCGAAAAGACGTGAACACTGAAGCTTTCTTT. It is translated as CASRKDVNTEAFF.

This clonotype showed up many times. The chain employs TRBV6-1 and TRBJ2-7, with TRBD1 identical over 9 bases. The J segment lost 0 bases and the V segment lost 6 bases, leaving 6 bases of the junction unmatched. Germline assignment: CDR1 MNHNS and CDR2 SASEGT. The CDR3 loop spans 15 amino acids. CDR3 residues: CASRPPGQGSYEQYV. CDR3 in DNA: TGTGCCAGCAGACCCCCGGGACAGGGCTCCTACGAGCAGTACGTC.

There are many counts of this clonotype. The CDR3 bases are TGTGCCAGCAGCTTTTTAGACATTTCTAACTATGGCTACACCTTC. It specifies CASSFLDISNYGYTF. The V and J genes are TRBV7-8 and TRBJ1-2, with D hard to call. There are 15 residues in the CDR3. The germline V gene has CDR1 SGHVS and CDR2 FQNEAQ. The V and J ends lost 3 bases and 0 bases respectively, with 11 bases between them.

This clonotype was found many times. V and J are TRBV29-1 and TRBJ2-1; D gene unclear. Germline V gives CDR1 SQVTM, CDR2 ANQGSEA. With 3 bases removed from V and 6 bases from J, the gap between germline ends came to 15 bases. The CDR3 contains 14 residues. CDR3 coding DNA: TGCAGCGTTGAGCTGGGAATGGCGCGCAATGAGCAGTTCTTC. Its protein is CSVELGMARNEQFF.

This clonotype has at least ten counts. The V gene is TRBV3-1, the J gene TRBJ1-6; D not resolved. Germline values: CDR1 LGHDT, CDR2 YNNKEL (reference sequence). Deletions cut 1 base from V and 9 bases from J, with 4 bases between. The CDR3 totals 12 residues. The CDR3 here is CASSQGASPLHF. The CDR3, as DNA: TGTGCCAGCAGCCAAGGAGCTTCACCCCTCCACTTT.

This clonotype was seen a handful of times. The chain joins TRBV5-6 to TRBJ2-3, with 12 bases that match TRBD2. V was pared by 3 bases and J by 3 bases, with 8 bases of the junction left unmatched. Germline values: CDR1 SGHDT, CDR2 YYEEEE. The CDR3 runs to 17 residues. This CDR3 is CASSSPLTSGSTDTQYF. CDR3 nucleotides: TGTGCCAGCAGCTCGCCTCTGACTAGCGGGAGTACAGATACGCAGTATTTT.

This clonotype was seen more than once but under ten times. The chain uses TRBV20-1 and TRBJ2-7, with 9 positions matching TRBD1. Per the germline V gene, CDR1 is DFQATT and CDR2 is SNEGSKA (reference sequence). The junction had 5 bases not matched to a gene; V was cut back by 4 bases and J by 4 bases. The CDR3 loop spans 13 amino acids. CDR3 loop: CSAKGQGFYEQYF. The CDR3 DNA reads TGCAGTGCTAAGGGACAGGGTTTTTACGAGCAGTACTTC.

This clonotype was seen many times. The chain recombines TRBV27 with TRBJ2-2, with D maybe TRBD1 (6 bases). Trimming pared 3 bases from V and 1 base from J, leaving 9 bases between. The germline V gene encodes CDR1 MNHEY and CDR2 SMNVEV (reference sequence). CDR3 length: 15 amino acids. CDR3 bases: TGTGCCAGCAGTTTTCAGACAGGGAACACCGGGGAGCTGTTTTTT. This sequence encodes CASSFQTGNTGELFF.

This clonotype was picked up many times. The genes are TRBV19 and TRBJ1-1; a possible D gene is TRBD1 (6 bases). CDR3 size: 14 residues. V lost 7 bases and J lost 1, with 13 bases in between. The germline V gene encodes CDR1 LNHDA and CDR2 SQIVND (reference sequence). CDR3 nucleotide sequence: TGTGCCAGTACCTCGGGACACACGAACACTGAAGCTTTCTTT. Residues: CASTSGHTNTEAFF.

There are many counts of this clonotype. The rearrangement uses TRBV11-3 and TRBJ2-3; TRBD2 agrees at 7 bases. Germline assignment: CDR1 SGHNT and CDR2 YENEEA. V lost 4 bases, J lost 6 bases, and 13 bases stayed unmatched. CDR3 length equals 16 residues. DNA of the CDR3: TGTGCCAGCAGCTCGGGGTGGGGGGGAGATAGCGATACGCAGTATTTT. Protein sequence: CASSSGWGGDSDTQYF.

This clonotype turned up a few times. The CDR3 reads CASSPQGLAGLPSYNEQFF. In DNA, the CDR3 is TGCGCCAGCAGCCCTCAAGGACTAGCGGGACTCCCATCCTACAATGAGCAGTTCTTC. The genes are TRBV5-1 and TRBJ2-1; TRBD2 aligns across 12 bases. Trimming removed 4 bases from V and 1 base from J; junction bases left unmatched: 12. The CDR3 runs 19 residues. Germline values: CDR1 SGHRS, CDR2 YFSETQ.